What follows are 2 T cell receptor beta chains derived from one specimen sequenced in a study of yellow fever vaccine responses in identical twins. TCRdb reanalysed the RT-PCR reads using MiXCR and keeps one entry per CDR3 protein. The sample shows 3,000 to 3,500 distinct CDR3 sequences, roughly 80% of them seen only once. The specimen was T cells from blood (PBMCs), unsorted or a sorted subset (not recorded which), collected before or after yellow fever vaccination (not recorded which). These receptors were obtained from a woman aged 18-35 years who received the yellow fever vaccine.

V usage is TRBV16 and J usage is TRBJ1-1, with D unclear. The germline V gene encodes CDR1 KGHSY and CDR2 FQNENV. The ends were cut back, 3 bases at V and 5 bases at J, with 10 bases in the middle. This CDR3 has 13 amino acids. CDR3 region: CASSQFGSTEAFF. CDR3 DNA: TGTGCCAGCAGCCAGTTTGGAAGTACTGAAGCTTTCTTT.

The V gene is TRBV10-3, the J gene TRBJ1-1, with no clear D. Germline CDR1 ENHRY, CDR2 SYGVKD. V was shortened by 2 bases and J by 2 bases, with 9 bases between the two germline ends. This CDR3 region has 14 residues. CDR3 residues: CAISELRINTEAFF. Here the CDR3 DNA reads TGTGCCATCAGTGAGCTCAGGATAAACACTGAAGCTTTCTTT.